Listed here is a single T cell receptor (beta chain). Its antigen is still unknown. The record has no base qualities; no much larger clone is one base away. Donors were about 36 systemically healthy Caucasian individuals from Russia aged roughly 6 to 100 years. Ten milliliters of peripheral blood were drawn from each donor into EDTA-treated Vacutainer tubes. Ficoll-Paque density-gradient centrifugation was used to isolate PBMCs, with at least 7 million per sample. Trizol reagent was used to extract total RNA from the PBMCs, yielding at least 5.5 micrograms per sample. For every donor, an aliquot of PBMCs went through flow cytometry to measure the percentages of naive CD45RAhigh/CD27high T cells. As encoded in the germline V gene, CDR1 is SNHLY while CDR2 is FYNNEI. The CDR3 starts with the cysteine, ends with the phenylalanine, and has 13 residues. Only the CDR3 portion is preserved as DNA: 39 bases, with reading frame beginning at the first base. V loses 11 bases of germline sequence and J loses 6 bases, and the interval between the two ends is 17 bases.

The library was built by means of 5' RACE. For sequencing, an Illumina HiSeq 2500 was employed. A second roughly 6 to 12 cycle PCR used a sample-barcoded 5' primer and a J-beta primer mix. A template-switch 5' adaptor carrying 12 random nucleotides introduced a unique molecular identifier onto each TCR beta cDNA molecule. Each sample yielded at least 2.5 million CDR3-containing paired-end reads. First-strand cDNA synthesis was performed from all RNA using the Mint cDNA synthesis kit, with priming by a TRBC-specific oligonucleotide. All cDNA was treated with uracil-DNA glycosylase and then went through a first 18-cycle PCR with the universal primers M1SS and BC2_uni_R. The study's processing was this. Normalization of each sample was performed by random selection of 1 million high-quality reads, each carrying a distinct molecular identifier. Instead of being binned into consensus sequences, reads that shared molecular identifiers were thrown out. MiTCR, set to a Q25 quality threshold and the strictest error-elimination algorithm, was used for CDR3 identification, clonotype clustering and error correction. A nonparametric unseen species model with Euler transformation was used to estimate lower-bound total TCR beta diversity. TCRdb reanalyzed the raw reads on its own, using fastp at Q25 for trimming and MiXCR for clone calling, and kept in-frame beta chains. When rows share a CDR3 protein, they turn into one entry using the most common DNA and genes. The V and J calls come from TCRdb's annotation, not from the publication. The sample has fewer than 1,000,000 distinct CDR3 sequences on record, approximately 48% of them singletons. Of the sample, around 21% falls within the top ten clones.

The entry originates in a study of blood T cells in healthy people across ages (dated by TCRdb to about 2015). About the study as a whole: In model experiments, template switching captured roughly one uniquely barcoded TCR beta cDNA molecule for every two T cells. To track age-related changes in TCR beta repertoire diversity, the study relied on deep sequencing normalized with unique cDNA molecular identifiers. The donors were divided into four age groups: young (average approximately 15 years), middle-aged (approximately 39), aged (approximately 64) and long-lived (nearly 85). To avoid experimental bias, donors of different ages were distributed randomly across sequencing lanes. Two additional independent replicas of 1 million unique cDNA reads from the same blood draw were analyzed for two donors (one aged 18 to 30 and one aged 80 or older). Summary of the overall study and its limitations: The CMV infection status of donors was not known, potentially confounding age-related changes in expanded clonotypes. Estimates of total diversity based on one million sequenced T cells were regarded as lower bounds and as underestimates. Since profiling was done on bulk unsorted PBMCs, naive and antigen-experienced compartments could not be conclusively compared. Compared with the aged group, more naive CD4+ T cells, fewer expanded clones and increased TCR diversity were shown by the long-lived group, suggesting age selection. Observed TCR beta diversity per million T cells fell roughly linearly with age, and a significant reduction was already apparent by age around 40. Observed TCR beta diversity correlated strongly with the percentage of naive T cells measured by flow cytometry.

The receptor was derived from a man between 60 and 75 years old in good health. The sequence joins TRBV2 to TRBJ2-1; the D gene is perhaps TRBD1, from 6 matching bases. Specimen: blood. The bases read TGTGCCGGGAACCGGGACATAGGCAATGAGCAGTTCTTC. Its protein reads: CAGNRDIGNEQFF.